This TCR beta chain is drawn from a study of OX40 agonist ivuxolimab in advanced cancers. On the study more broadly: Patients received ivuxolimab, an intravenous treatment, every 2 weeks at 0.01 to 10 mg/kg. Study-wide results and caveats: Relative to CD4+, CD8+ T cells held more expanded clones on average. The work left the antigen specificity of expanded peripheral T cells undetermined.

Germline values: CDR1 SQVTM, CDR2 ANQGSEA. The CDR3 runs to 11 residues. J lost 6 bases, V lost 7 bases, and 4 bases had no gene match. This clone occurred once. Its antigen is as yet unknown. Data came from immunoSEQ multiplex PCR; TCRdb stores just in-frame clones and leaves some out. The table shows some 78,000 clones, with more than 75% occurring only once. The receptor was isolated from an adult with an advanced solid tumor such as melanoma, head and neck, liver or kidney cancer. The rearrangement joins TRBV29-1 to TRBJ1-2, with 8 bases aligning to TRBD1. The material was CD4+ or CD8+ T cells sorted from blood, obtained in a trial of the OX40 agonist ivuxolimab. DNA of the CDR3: TGCAGCGCACAGGGGGTCAATGGCTACACCTTC. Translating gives CSAQGVNGYTF. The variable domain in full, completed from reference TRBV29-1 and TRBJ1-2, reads SAVISQKPSRDICQRGTSLTIQCQVDSQVTMMFWYRQQPGQSLTLIATANQGSEATYESGFVIDKFPISRPNLTFSTLTVSNMSPEDSSIYLCSAQGVNGYTFGSGTRLTVV.